Sequencing of this T cell receptor beta chain was carried out in a study of blood T cell repertoires in COVID-19. Background on the study: PBMCs, B-cell-depleted T cells, or T cells were the source of the cDNA or gDNA that made up the material.

The protocol was immunoSEQ multiplex PCR, while the TCRdb copy is restricted to in-frame clones and leaves out a portion. Here the sample spans more than 95,000 clones, about 81% being singletons. In Seattle, patients joined the study during active infection and were tracked longitudinally. V dropped 4 bases and J dropped 8; count of bases not matched to a gene: 10. CDR1 and CDR2 (germline): SQVTM, ANQGSEA. This CDR3 has 13 residues. The source is a man younger than 40 with COVID-19, enrolled during active disease. The sample taken for sequencing was peripheral blood. This sequence joins TRBV29-1 and TRBJ1-2; 7 bases align to TRBD1. This CDR3 reads CSVVTTGITGYTF. CDR3 nucleotides: TGCAGCGTTGTAACGACAGGGATCACGGGCTACACCTTC.